This section outlines one T cell receptor (beta chain) sequence together with its context. This entry is derived from a study of identical twins. TCRdb analysed the 5' RACE reads with MiXCR anew, one entry per CDR3 protein. The sample contains approximately 550,000 distinct CDR3 sequences, more than 20% of which appear only once. These data are also associated with another study on yellow fever vaccine responses in identical twins. According to that study: On the reported evidence, twins' vaccine T cell responses seemed partly convergent and partly personalized.

Sequenced sample: CD4+ T cells sorted from blood. The TCR comes from a woman aged 18 to 35 in good health.

The CDR3 DNA sequence: TGCAGTGCTCCTACTAGCAACAATGAGCAGTTCTTC. Its protein is CSAPTSNNEQFF. The rearrangement links TRBV20-1 to TRBJ2-1; D possibly corresponds to TRBD2 (6 bases). Germline lookup yields CDR1 DFQATT and CDR2 SNEGSKA (reference sequence). The CDR3 sequence is 12 residues long. The germline V and J ends were trimmed by 5 bases and 5 bases, with 10 bases remaining between them.